Each of the 16 T cell receptor beta chains below was sequenced from the same sample in a study of T cell responses to AZD1222 COVID-19 vaccine. Data came from immunoSEQ multiplex PCR; TCRdb stores just in-frame clones and leaves some out. The table records roughly 150,000 clones, approximately 90% of them present only once. The sample here was peripheral blood, taken on day 0 of AZD1222 vaccination. The receptors were sampled from an adult in good health.

The chain carries TRBV30 and TRBJ2-5, with D tentatively TRBD1 or TRBD2 (5 bases each). This CDR3 comprises 13 residues. CDR1 and CDR2 (germline): GTSNPN, SVGIG (reference sequence). V was trimmed by 4 bases and J by 5 bases, leaving 14 bases between them. Here the CDR3 reads CAWKGPQGETQYF. CDR3 sequence (DNA): TGTGCCTGGAAGGGACCGCAAGGGGAGACCCAGTACTTC.

This clone has a single count. This chain uses TRBV12-5 with TRBJ2-3; D is unresolved. Germline V CDR1 and CDR2: LGHNT, FRNRAP. This CDR3 has 14 amino acids. V dropped 3 bases and J dropped 2 bases, with 9 bases sitting between them. The CDR3, as DNA: TGTGCTAGTGGTTTTAACCACGACACAGATACGCAGTATTTT. Translation gives CASGFNHDTDTQYF. Drawing the rest from reference TRBV12-5 and TRBJ2-3, the complete variable domain is DARVTQTPRHKVTEMGQEVTMRCQPILGHNTVFWYRQTMMQGLELLAYFRNRAPLDDSGMPKDRFSAEMPDATLATLKIQPSEPRDSAVYFCASGFNHDTDTQYFGPGTRLTVL.

The chain couples TRBV5-1 to TRBJ1-2, with TRBD1 matching 8 bases. V shed 6 bases, J shed 4 bases, and the junction held 5 bases outside the gene matches. The CDR3 is made up of 13 amino acids. CDR1 SGHRS and CDR2 YFSETQ come from the germline V gene. CDR3 in amino acids: CASTDRGTYGYTF. Here the CDR3 DNA reads TGCGCCAGCACCGACAGGGGCACCTATGGCTACACCTTC.

V and J are TRBV24-1 and TRBJ1-6; D remains ambiguous. V shed 5 bases and J shed 6 bases, with 10 bases lying between them. Per germline, CDR1 KGHDR and CDR2 SFDVKD. This CDR3 region has 14 residues. CDR3 in amino acids: CATSAGRINSPLHF. CDR3 DNA sequence: TGTGCCACCAGTGCGGGCCGAATTAATTCACCCCTCCACTTT.

The chain has TRBV24-1 and TRBJ2-3, with 7 bases fitting TRBD1. Per the germline V gene, CDR1 is KGHDR and CDR2 is SFDVKD. V lost 7 bases to trimming and J lost 5 bases; unmatched junction nucleotides: 11. The CDR3 extends over 15 amino acids. In DNA, the CDR3 is TGTGCCACCAGGGCGGGCCTCAGGGGGAAAGATACGCAGTATTTT. Residues: CATRAGLRGKDTQYF.

V gene TRBV6-1 combines with J gene TRBJ1-3; the D gene is possibly TRBD1 (5 bases). The CDR3 extends over 19 amino acids. With 1 base removed from V and 0 bases from J, the gap between germline ends came to 19 bases. Germline V CDR1 and CDR2: MNHNS, SASEGT. This chain's CDR3 is CASSEGLRQLKPSGNTIYF. In DNA form, the CDR3 reads TGTGCCAGCAGTGAAGGGCTTAGACAGCTTAAACCCTCTGGAAACACCATATATTTT.

The CDR3: CASSAGQGRFSYEQYF. The CDR3 DNA is TGTGCCAGCAGCGCGGGACAGGGGCGTTTTTCTTACGAGCAGTACTTC. The V call is TRBV9, the J call TRBJ2-7; 10 nucleotides align to TRBD1. The V gene's germline CDR1 is SGDLS and CDR2 YYNGEE. This CDR3 spans 16 amino acids. V trimming: 3 bases; J trimming: 4 bases; junction bases outside the gene matches: 10.

The rearrangement joins TRBV30 to TRBJ1-3; D is undetermined. V dropped 5 bases and J dropped 1 base, with 15 bases sitting between them. The germline V gene has CDR1 GTSNPN and CDR2 SVGIG (reference sequence). This CDR3 is built from 15 residues. CDR3 loop: CAWAIARKSGNTIYF. CDR3 sequence (DNA): TGTGCCTGGGCAATAGCGAGGAAGTCTGGAAACACCATATATTTT.

The chain recombines TRBV19 with TRBJ1-5, with D possibly TRBD1 on 6 matching bases. CDR1 LNHDA and CDR2 SQIVND come from the germline V gene (reference sequence). CDR3 size: 12 residues. V dropped 7 bases and J dropped 5 bases, with 9 bases sitting between them. CDR3 sequence (DNA): TGTGCCAGTACTAGGGGGGATCAGCCCCAGCATTTT. Protein sequence: CASTRGDQPQHF.

The CDR3 region has the DNA TGTGCTAGTGCCACGACTTCGAGCAGGCATGAGCAGTTCTTC. Encoded protein: CASATTSSRHEQFF. The V gene is TRBV12-5, the J gene TRBJ2-1, with D unclear. This CDR3 is built from 14 residues. V was shortened by 7 bases and J by 8 bases, with 18 bases between the two germline ends. The germline CDR1 and CDR2 sequences are LGHNT and FRNRAP.

Regarding this clone: The sample carries other DNA sequences with the same CDR3. CDR3 region: CASSLSGNTGELFF. DNA of the CDR3: TGTGCCAGCAGCTTATCCGGGAACACCGGGGAGCTGTTTTTT. V and J are TRBV7-3 and TRBJ2-2; D gene uncertain. Germline CDR1 is SGHTA and CDR2 is FQGTGA. Trimming pared 2 bases from V and 1 base from J, leaving 5 bases between. The CDR3 contains 14 residues.

The V call is TRBV30, the J call TRBJ2-6, with TRBD1 identical over 7 bases. Germline-derived CDR1 and CDR2 are GTSNPN and SVGIG (reference sequence). J gave up 5 bases and V 3 bases, and 10 bases lay outside the gene matches. This CDR3 is built from 16 residues. The CDR3 DNA follows: TGTGCCTGGAGCGAAAAACAGGGGATCAGGGCCAACGTCCTGACTTTC. As protein: CAWSEKQGIRANVLTF.

The V and J genes are TRBV15 and TRBJ1-2; TRBD1 is a possible D gene (5 bases). This CDR3 has 15 residues. Trimming stripped 0 bases from V and 2 bases from J, with 10 bases between. The germline V gene encodes CDR1 LNHNV and CDR2 YYDKDF (reference sequence). CDR3 sequence: CATSRDVQANYGYTF. CDR3 nucleotides: TGTGCCACCAGCAGAGATGTACAGGCGAACTATGGCTACACCTTC.

Here the CDR3 reads CASSLAGGRRPEQYF. CDR3 bases: TGTGCCAGCAGCTTGGCTGGCGGGAGACGTCCCGAGCAGTACTTC. The J gene is TRBJ2-7, the V gene TRBV5-4; 7 nucleotides align to TRBD2. CDR1 and CDR2 from the germline V gene are SGHNT and YYREEE (reference sequence). V shed 0 bases, J shed 6 bases, and the junction held 9 bases outside the gene matches. The CDR3 covers 15 residues.

The chain uses TRBV6-5 and TRBJ1-5, with D maybe TRBD1 (5 bases). Germline assignment: CDR1 MNHEY and CDR2 SVGAGI. Trimming cost V 4 bases and J 2 bases, with 9 bases left between them. This CDR3 is 14 amino acids long. In nucleotides, the CDR3 is TGTGCCAGCAGTTCCAGGGTCGGCAATCAGCCCCAGCATTTT. Its protein product is CASSSRVGNQPQHF.

There are a few counts of this clone. V and J are TRBV10-1 and TRBJ2-5; TRBD2 is a possible D gene (6 bases). Germline V gives CDR1 WNHNN, CDR2 SYGVQD (reference sequence). The CDR3 has 13 residues. Trimming left V 5 bases short and J 7 bases short, with 14 bases between. CDR3: CASSLGTGGTQYF. CDR3 in DNA: TGCGCCAGCAGTCTCGGGACTGGGGGGACCCAGTACTTC.